This T cell receptor (beta chain) was observed in a study of blood T cell repertoires in COVID-19. Study in general: T cells, B-cell-depleted T cells, or PBMCs provided the cDNA or gDNA that served as material.

The authors' processing: Reference gene primer amplification gave estimated nucleated cell counts. Assay used: immunoSEQ multiplex PCR; TCRdb lists only in-frame clones, some missing. The V and J calls and clone size are taken from that table; D and trimming were inferred from the DNA. Of around 260,000 clones detected, around 86% appear once; the ten largest clones hold over 7.5%. The V end lost 7 bases, the J end lost 4 bases, and 8 bases lay between the germline ends. Germline V gene sequence: CDR1 MGHDK, CDR2 SYGVNS. The CDR3 consists of 13 residues. The source material was peripheral blood. The TCR originated in a man aged 35 to 55 who had recovered from COVID-19. The chain recombines TRBV25-1 with TRBJ1-6; D is unclear. The CDR3: CASTPGYNSPLHF. The CDR3 region has the DNA TGTGCCAGCACGCCGGGTTATAATTCACCCCTCCACTTT.